Listed below are T cell receptor beta chains from one sample, sequenced in a study of T-cell reconstitution after alpha-beta-depleted transplantation in children. TCRdb itself ran the PCR reads through MiXCR, one entry per CDR3 protein. The sample has around 100,000 distinct CDR3 sequences; 7.5% to 9.5% are singletons. Sequencing was performed on PBMCs, taken before TCRalphabeta/CD19-depleted stem cell transplant. The receptors here all came from a boy younger than 10 with acute lymphoblastic leukemia, due to receive a stem cell transplant. The CDR3 runs from the conserved cysteine through the conserved F or W. D genes are given only for firm matches. Size tells how often a clone was seen (once, few, many) or the class of an expanded clone, and some rows leave it out.

V gene: TRBV4-1
J gene: TRBJ2-6
clone size: few
D gene: TRBD1
CDR3 DNA: TGCGCCAGCAGCCAAGAGAGGACAGGGGGCTCTGGGGCCAACGTCCTGACTTTC
CDR3 protein: CASSQERTGGSGANVLTF

V gene: TRBV5-1
J gene: TRBJ2-7
clone size: many
D gene: -
CDR3 DNA: TGCGCCAGCAGCCTGGCGGAGGGTGGCTACGAGCAGTACTTC
CDR3 protein: CASSLAEGGYEQYF

V gene: TRBV6-5
J gene: TRBJ2-1
clone size: many
D gene: TRBD2
CDR3 DNA: TGTGCCAGCAGTTACGATGGGCGTAGCGGGGGGGCCTATGAGCAGTTCTTC
CDR3 protein: CASSYDGRSGGAYEQFF

V gene: TRBV10-2
J gene: TRBJ1-1
clone size: -
D gene: -
CDR3 DNA: TGCGCCAGCAGGGACTCCTCGACTGAAGCTTTCTTT
CDR3 protein: CASRDSSTEAFF

V gene: TRBV6-2/TRBV6-3
J gene: TRBJ2-7
clone size: few
D gene: TRBD2
CDR3 DNA: TGTGCCAGCAGTTCCCCTAGCGGGGGTAGCTCCTACGAGCAGTACTTC
CDR3 protein: CASSSPSGGSSYEQYF

V gene: TRBV20-1
J gene: TRBJ1-4
clone size: many
D gene: TRBD1
CDR3 DNA: TGCAGTGCAAGGGACAGGGAAAAACTGTTTTTT
CDR3 protein: CSARDREKLFF

V gene: TRBV4-3
J gene: TRBJ2-7
clone size: many
D gene: -
CDR3 DNA: TGCGCCAGCAGCCCAGGGATGTCCCATAGCTCCTACGAGCAGTACTTC
CDR3 protein: CASSPGMSHSSYEQYF

V gene: TRBV20-1
J gene: TRBJ2-1
clone size: -
D gene: -
CDR3 DNA: TGCAGTGCTAGAGATTTAGAGGGACGGCGGGGTTTTTACAATGAGCAGTTCTTC
CDR3 protein: CSARDLEGRRGFYNEQFF

V gene: TRBV11-2
J gene: TRBJ2-6
clone size: many
D gene: TRBD1
CDR3 DNA: TGTGCCAGCAGCCTGGGGACAGGGGGATTTTCTGGGGCCAACGTCCTGACTTTC
CDR3 protein: CASSLGTGGFSGANVLTF

V gene: TRBV6-1
J gene: TRBJ1-1
clone size: few
D gene: -
CDR3 DNA: TGTGCCAGCTCCCCCGGGGGATCGAACACTGAAGCTTTCTTT
CDR3 protein: CASSPGGSNTEAFF

V gene: TRBV3-1
J gene: TRBJ2-7
clone size: few
D gene: -
CDR3 DNA: TGTGCCAGCAGCCATGTCCCCTACGAGCAGTACTTC
CDR3 protein: CASSHVPYEQYF

V gene: TRBV20-1
J gene: TRBJ1-5
clone size: -
D gene: TRBD1
CDR3 DNA: TGCAGTGCTAAGACAGGGTCTTCGCCCCAGCATTTT
CDR3 protein: CSAKTGSSPQHF

V gene: TRBV6-2/TRBV6-3
J gene: TRBJ2-3
clone size: many
D gene: -
CDR3 DNA: TGTGCCAGCAGTTCATTGGGTCCCGGAGGAGATACGCAGTATTTT
CDR3 protein: CASSSLGPGGDTQYF

V gene: TRBV12-3/TRBV12-4
J gene: TRBJ1-5
clone size: many
D gene: -
CDR3 DNA: TGTGCCAGCAGTTTATTAGGAGGTGATCAGCCCCAGCATTTT
CDR3 protein: CASSLLGGDQPQHF

V gene: TRBV3-1
J gene: TRBJ2-2
clone size: many
D gene: TRBD1
CDR3 DNA: TGTGCCAGCAGCCGACCGACAGGGGGCGCAGGGACCGGGGAGCTGTTTTTT
CDR3 protein: CASSRPTGGAGTGELFF

V gene: TRBV20-1
J gene: TRBJ2-3
clone size: many
D gene: -
CDR3 DNA: TGCAGTGCTAGCGGCTTTGGGGATATTGGGATAGATACGCAGTATTTT
CDR3 protein: CSASGFGDIGIDTQYF